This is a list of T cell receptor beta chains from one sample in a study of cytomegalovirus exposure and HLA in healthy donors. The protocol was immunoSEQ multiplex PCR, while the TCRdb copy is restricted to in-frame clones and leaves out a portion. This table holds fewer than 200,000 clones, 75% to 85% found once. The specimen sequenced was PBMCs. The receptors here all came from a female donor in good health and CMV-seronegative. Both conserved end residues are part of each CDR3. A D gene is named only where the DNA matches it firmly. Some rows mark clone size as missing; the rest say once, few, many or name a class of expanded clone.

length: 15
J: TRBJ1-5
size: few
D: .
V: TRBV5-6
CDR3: CASSLAGYSNQPQHF
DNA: TGTGCCAGCAGCTTGGCGGGGTATAGCAATCAGCCCCAGCATTTT

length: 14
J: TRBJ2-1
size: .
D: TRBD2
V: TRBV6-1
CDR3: CASGGRVLYNEQFF
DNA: TGTGCCAGCGGGGGGAGGGTACTATACAATGAGCAGTTCTTC

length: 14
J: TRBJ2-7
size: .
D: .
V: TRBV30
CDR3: CAWSTLRNSYEQYF
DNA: TGTGCCTGGAGTACCCTCAGGAACTCCTACGAGCAGTACTTC

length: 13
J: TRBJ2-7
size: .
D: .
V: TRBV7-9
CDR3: CASSLQGTYEQYF
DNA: TGTGCCAGCAGCCTTCAGGGAACCTACGAGCAGTACTTC

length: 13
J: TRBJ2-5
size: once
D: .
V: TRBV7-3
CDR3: CASSQAPQETQYF
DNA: TGTGCCAGCAGCCAGGCGCCGCAAGAGACCCAGTACTTC

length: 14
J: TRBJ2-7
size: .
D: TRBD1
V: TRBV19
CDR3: CASSSGQGPYEQYF
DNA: TGTGCCAGTAGTTCGGGACAGGGACCCTACGAGCAGTACTTC

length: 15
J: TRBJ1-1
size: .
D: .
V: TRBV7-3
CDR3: CASSLTGAGRSEAFF
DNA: TGTGCCAGCAGCTTAACGGGGGCCGGGCGCTCTGAAGCTTTCTTT

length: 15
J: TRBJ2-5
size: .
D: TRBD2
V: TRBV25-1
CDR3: CASSEYLRLGGTQYF
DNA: TGTGCCAGCAGTGAATATCTCCGGCTGGGGGGGACTCAGTACTTC

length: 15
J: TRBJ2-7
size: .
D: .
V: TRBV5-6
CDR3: CASSPARVLLYEQYF
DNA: TGTGCCAGCAGTCCGGCGAGGGTTCTGCTATACGAGCAGTACTTC

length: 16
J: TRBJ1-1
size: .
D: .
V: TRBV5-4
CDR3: CASSIQGVILNTEAFF
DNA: TGTGCCAGCAGTATACAGGGCGTAATATTGAACACTGAAGCTTTCTTT

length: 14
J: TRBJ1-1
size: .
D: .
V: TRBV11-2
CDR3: CASSPDFGGTEAFF
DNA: TGTGCCAGCAGCCCCGACTTCGGGGGCACTGAAGCTTTCTTT

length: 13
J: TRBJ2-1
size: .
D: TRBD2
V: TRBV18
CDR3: CASSVTSAPQQFF
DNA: TGTGCCAGCTCCGTGACTAGCGCCCCACAGCAGTTCTTC

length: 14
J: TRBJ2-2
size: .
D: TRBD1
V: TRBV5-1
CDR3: CASSMDRETGELFF
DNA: TGCGCCAGCAGCATGGACAGGGAGACCGGGGAGCTGTTTTTT

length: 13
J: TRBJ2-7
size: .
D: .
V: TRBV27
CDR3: CASSLRGSYEQYF
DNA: TGTGCCAGCAGTTTACGCGGCAGCTACGAGCAGTACTTC

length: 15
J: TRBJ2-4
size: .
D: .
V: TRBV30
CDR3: CAWSTQGFREVSQYF
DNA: TGTGCCTGGAGCACACAGGGTTTTCGGGAAGTGAGTCAGTACTTC

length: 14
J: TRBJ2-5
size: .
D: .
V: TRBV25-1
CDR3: CASSISQGEETQYF
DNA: TGTGCCAGCAGTATTAGTCAGGGTGAAGAGACCCAGTACTTC

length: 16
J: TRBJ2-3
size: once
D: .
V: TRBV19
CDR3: CASSMGARATTDTQYF
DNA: TGTGCCAGTAGTATGGGCGCGCGCGCTACGACAGATACGCAGTATTTT

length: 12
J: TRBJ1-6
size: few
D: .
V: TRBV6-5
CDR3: CARGDRNSPLHF
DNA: TGTGCCAGGGGAGACAGGAATTCACCCCTCCACTTT

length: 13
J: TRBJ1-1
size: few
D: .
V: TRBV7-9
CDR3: CASSFTADTEAFF
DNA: TGTGCCAGCAGCTTTACCGCAGACACTGAAGCTTTCTTT

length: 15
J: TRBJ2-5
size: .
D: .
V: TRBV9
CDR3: CASSPGTSRGETQYF
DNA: TGTGCCAGCAGCCCCGGGACCAGCAGGGGCGAGACCCAGTACTTC

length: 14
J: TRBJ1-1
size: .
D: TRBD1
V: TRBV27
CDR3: CASSFLQGVSEAFF
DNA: TGTGCCAGCAGTTTCTTACAGGGGGTTTCTGAAGCTTTCTTT

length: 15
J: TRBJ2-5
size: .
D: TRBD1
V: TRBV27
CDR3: CASISRDRAQETQYF
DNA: TGTGCCAGCATATCTCGGGACAGGGCCCAAGAGACCCAGTACTTC

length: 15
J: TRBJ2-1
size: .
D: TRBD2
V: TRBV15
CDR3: CATSRWTSGVNEQFF
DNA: TGTGCCACCAGCAGATGGACTAGCGGGGTCAATGAGCAGTTCTTC

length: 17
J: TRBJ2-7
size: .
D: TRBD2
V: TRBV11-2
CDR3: CASSLALASGGSYEQYF
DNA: TGTGCCAGCAGCTTAGCACTCGCTAGCGGGGGGTCCTACGAGCAGTACTTC

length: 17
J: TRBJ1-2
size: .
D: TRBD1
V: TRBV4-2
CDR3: CASSQADGGQGAFGYTF
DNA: TGTGCCAGCAGCCAAGCGGATGGGGGACAGGGGGCTTTTGGCTACACCTTC

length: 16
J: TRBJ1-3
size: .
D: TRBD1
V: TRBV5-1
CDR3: CASSMTGVGSGNTIYF
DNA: TGCGCCAGCAGCATGACAGGGGTCGGCTCTGGAAACACCATATATTTT

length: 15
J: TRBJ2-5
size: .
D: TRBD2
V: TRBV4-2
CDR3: CASSHVGGAEETQYF
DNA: TGTGCCAGCAGCCACGTCGGGGGGGCGGAGGAGACCCAGTACTTC

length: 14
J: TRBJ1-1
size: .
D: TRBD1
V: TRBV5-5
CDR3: CASSSTTATGGAFF
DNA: TGTGCCAGCAGCTCGACAACCGCGACAGGGGGAGCTTTCTTT

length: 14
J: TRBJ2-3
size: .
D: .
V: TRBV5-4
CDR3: CASSGTLGGGTQYF
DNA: TGTGCCAGCAGTGGGACTCTCGGTGGAGGTACGCAGTATTTT

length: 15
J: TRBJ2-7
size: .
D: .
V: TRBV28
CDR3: CASSLDVQGTYEQYF
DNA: TGTGCCAGCAGTTTAGATGTCCAGGGGACCTACGAGCAGTACTTC

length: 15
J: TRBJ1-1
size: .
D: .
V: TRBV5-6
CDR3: CASSWASPLNTEAFF
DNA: TGTGCCAGCAGCTGGGCGTCCCCTTTGAACACTGAAGCTTTCTTT

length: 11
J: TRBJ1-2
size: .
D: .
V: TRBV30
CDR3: CAWSINYGYTF
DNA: TGTGCCTGGAGTATAAACTATGGCTACACCTTC

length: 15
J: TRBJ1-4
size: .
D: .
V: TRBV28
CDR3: CASSLGGGPNEKLFF
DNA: TGTGCCAGCAGCCTAGGGGGGGGGCCTAATGAAAAACTGTTTTTT

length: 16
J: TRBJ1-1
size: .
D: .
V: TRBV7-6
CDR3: CASSLGQGSLSTEAFF
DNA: TGTGCCAGCAGCTTAGGGCAGGGGTCGTTATCCACTGAAGCTTTCTTT

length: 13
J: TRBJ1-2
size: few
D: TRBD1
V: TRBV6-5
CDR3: CASSRGTGNGYTF
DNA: TGTGCCAGCAGTCGCGGGACAGGGAATGGCTACACCTTC

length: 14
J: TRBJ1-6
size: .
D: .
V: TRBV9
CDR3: CASSVGETSSPLHF
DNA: TGTGCCAGCAGCGTAGGGGAGACGAGTTCACCCCTCCACTTT

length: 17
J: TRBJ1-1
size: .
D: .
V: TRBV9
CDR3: CASSGGGMGGRRTEAFF
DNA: TGTGCCAGCAGCGGAGGGGGGATGGGGGGGAGGAGGACTGAAGCTTTCTTT

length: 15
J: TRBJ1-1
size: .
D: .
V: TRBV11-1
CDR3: CASSPRGGSNTEAFF
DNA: TGTGCCAGCAGCCCACGTGGAGGTAGTAACACTGAAGCTTTCTTT

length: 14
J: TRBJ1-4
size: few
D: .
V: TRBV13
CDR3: CASSVSSPGEKLFF
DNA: TGTGCCAGCAGCGTTAGCAGTCCTGGGGAAAAACTGTTTTTT

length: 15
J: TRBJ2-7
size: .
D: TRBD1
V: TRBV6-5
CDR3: CASSYGGTGAYEQYF
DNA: TGTGCCAGCAGTTACGGTGGGACAGGAGCCTACGAGCAGTACTTC

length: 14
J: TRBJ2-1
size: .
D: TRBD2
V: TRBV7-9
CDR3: CASSLSTSANEQFF
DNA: TGTGCCAGCAGCTTATCGACTAGCGCTAATGAGCAGTTCTTC

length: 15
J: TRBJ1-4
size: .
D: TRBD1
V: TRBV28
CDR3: CASSLIGQGDEKLFF
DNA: TGTGCCAGCAGTTTAATCGGACAGGGGGATGAAAAACTGTTTTTT

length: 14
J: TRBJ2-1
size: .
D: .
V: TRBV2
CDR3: CASSAGIPYNEQFF
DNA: TGTGCCAGCAGTGCCGGGATCCCCTACAATGAGCAGTTCTTC

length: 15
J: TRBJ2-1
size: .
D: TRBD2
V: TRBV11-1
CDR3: CASSLGESGGNEQFF
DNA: TGTGCCAGCAGTCTAGGGGAGTCGGGGGGGAATGAGCAGTTCTTC

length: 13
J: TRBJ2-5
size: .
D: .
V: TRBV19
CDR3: CASSRQEQETQYF
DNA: TGTGCCAGTAGTAGGCAGGAACAAGAGACCCAGTACTTC

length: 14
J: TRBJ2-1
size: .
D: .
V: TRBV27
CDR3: CASRLRQSYNEQFF
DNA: TGTGCCAGCAGGCTGCGACAGTCCTACAATGAGCAGTTCTTC

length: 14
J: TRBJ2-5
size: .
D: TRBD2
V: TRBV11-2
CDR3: CASSRGRTRETQYF
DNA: TGTGCCAGCAGCCGCGGGAGGACGCGGGAGACCCAGTACTTC

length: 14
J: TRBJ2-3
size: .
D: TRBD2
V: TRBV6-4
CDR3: CASSDRGDTDTQYF
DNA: TGTGCCAGCAGTGACCGGGGGGACACAGATACGCAGTATTTT

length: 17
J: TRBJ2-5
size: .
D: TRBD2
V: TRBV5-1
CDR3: CASSLTSGGAMQETQYF
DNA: TGCGCCAGCAGTCTGACTAGCGGGGGAGCAATGCAAGAGACCCAGTACTTC

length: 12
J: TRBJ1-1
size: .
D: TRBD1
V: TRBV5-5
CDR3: CASSLTTGQAFF
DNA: TGTGCCAGCAGCCTAACGACAGGGCAGGCTTTCTTT